This T cell receptor (beta chain) was sequenced during a study of siplizumab effects on memory and regulatory T cells. Assaying covered about 10^5 TCR templates per sample. Measured with immunoSEQ multiplex PCR; TCRdb has only the in-frame clones, and not every one. The data contain fewer than 120,000 clones, roughly 92% of them singletons. The germline gives CDR1 LGHNA, CDR2 YNFKEQ. CDR3 length: 18 amino acids. Trimming cost V 0 bases and J 2 bases; bases outside gene matches: 11. General study points: Only a minor fraction of alloreactive clones mapped to unstimulated subsets.

Notes on this clone: What it binds is not known.

This clonotype was obtained from a human donor in good health. The chain joins TRBV4-2 to TRBJ2-3; TRBD1 matches 7 bases. The sequenced sample was CD4+ T cells sorted from blood. The CDR3 coding sequence is TGTGCCAGCAGCCAAGAGCACCCAACGGGGACAGTCACAGATACGCAGTATTTT. This translates into CASSQEHPTGTVTDTQYF.